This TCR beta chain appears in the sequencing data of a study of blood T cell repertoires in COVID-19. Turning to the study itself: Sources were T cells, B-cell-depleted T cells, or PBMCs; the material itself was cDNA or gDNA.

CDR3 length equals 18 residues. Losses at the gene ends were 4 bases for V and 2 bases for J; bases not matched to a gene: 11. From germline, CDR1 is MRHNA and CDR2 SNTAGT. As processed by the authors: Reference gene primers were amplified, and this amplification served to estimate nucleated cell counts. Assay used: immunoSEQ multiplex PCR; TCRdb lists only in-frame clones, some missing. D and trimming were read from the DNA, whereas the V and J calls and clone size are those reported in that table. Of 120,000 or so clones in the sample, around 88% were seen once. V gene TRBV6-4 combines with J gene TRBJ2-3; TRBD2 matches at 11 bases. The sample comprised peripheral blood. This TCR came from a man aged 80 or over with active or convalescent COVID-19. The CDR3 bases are TGTGCCAGCAGTGTAGCGGGGGGGCCTCTTTGGAACACAGATACGCAGTATTTT. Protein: CASSVAGGPLWNTDTQYF.